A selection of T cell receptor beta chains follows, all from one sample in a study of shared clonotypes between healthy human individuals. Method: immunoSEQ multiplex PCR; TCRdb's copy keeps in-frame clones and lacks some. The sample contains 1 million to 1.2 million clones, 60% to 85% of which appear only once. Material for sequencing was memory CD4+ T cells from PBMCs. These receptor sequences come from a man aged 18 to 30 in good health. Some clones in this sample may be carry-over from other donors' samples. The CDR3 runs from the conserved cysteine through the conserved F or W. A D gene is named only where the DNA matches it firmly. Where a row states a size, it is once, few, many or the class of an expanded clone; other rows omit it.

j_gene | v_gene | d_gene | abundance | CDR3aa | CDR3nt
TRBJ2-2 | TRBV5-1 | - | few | CASSFLAGPTGELFF | TGCGCCAGCAGCTTCTTGGCGGGGCCCACCGGGGAGCTGTTTTTT
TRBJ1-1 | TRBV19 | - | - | CASWPGWVNTEAFF | TGTGCCAGTTGGCCGGGTTGGGTGAACACTGAAGCTTTCTTT
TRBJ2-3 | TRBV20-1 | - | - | CSAQYGDTQYF | TGCAGTGCTCAGTATGGAGATACGCAGTATTTT
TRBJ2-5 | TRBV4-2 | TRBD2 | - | CASSEAGAETQYF | TGTGCCAGCAGCGAAGCGGGAGCCGAGACCCAGTACTTC
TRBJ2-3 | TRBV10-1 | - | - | CASICLDTQYF | TGCGCCAGCATTTGTCTGGATACGCAGTATTTT
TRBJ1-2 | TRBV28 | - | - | CASSMLQAYGYTF | TGTGCCAGCAGCATGTTACAGGCCTATGGCTACACCTTC
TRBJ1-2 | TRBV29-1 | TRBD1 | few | CSVDGDRGLYGYTF | TGCAGCGTTGATGGTGACAGGGGGCTTTATGGCTACACCTTC
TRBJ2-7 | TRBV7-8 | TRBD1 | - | CASSLLTVGTGSNEQYF | TGTGCCAGCAGCTTATTAACTGTAGGGACAGGGTCAAACGAGCAGTACTTC
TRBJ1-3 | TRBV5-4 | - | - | CASSPRSGNTIYF | TGTGCCAGCAGCCCCCGGTCCGGAAACACCATATATTTT
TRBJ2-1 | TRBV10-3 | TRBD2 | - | CAISDRTSGGGGEQFF | TGTGCCATCAGTGATCGGACTAGCGGGGGAGGGGGTGAGCAGTTCTTC
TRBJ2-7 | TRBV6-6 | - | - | CASTLDRTYEQYF | TGTGCCAGCACCCTAGACAGGACCTACGAGCAGTACTTC
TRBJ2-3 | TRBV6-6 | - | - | CASEQAGTDTQYF | TGTGCCAGCGAACAAGCGGGTACAGATACGCAGTATTTT
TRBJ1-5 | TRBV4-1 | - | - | CASSQEGLALPQHF | TGCGCCAGCAGCCAAGAAGGATTGGCCTTGCCCCAGCATTTT
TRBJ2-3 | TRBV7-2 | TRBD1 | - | CASSSGLTGQGTDTQYF | TGTGCCAGCAGCTCCGGGTTGACAGGGCAAGGCACAGATACGCAGTATTTT
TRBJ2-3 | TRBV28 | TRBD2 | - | CASSLTSGRDSDTQYF | TGTGCCAGCAGTCTGACTAGCGGGAGAGACTCAGATACGCAGTATTTT
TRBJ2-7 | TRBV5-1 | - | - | CASSFLRGPAYEQYF | TGCGCCAGCAGCTTCCTCCGGGGACCGGCCTACGAGCAGTACTTC
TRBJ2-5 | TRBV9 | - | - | CASSVRALRGETQYF | TGTGCCAGCAGCGTAAGGGCCCTTAGGGGGGAGACCCAGTACTTC
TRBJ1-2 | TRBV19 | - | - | CASSLVRANYGYTF | TGTGCCAGTAGCTTGGTGAGAGCTAACTATGGCTACACCTTC
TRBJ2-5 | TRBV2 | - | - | CASRGSSETQYF | TGTGCCAGCAGGGGTTCCTCGGAGACCCAGTACTTC
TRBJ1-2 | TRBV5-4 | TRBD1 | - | CASSSRQGGYGYTF | TGTGCCAGCAGCTCCCGACAGGGAGGCTATGGCTACACCTTC
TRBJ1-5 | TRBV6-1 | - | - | CASGGTRLQPQHF | TGTGCCAGCGGGGGGACCAGGCTTCAGCCCCAGCATTTT
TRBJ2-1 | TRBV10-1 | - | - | CASSERGAYNEQFF | TGCGCCAGCAGTGAACGCGGGGCCTACAATGAGCAGTTCTTC
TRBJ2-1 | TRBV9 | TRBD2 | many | CASSVATTSGRFNEQFF | TGTGCCAGCAGCGTAGCTACGACTAGCGGGAGGTTCAATGAGCAGTTCTTC
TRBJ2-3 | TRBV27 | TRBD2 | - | CASSPKAQFGLAGPGRETQYF | TGTGCCAGCAGTCCAAAGGCACAGTTCGGACTAGCGGGTCCCGGGCGGGAGACGCAGTATTTT
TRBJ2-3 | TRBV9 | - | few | CASSVAGRGTDTQYF | TGTGCCAGCAGCGTAGCCGGGAGAGGGACAGATACGCAGTATTTT
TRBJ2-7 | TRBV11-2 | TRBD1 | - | CASSFLTGAFDEQYF | TGTGCCAGCAGCTTCTTAACAGGGGCTTTTGACGAGCAGTACTTC
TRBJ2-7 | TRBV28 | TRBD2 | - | CASSSPGGRAGEQYF | TGTGCCAGCAGTTCCCCGGGCGGGAGGGCCGGGGAGCAGTACTTC
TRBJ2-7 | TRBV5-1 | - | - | CASSFWDRDEQYF | TGCGCCAGCAGCTTTTGGGACCGGGACGAGCAGTACTTC
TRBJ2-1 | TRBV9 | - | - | CASSTSTVAYNEQFF | TGTGCCAGCAGCACCTCGACGGTGGCCTACAATGAGCAGTTCTTC
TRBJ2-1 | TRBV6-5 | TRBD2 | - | CASSQGTSSYNEQFF | TGTGCCAGCAGCCAAGGGACTAGCAGCTACAATGAGCAGTTCTTC
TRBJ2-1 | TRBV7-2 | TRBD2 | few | CASSLGASGSRRTYNEQFF | TGTGCCAGCAGCTTAGGTGCTAGCGGGAGCCGGAGAACTTACAATGAGCAGTTCTTC
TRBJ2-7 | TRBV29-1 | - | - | CSVESRRGEQYF | TGCAGCGTTGAAAGTCGCAGGGGCGAGCAGTACTTC
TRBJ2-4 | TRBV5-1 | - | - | CASSLVGEAKNIQYF | TGCGCCAGCAGCTTGGTTGGGGAGGCCAAAAACATTCAGTACTTC
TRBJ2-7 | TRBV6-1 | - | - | CASSAPGLEYEQYF | TGTGCCAGCAGTGCTCCGGGACTTGAGTACGAGCAGTACTTC
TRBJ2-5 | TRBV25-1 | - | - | CASSLGGDRETQYF | TGTGCCAGCAGCCTAGGCGGAGACCGGGAGACCCAGTACTTC
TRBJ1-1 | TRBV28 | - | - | CASSSQAFF | TGTGCCAGCAGTTCCCAAGCTTTCTTT
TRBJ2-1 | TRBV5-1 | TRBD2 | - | CASSRSTSVRNNEQFF | TGCGCCAGCAGCCGTTCGACTAGCGTAAGGAACAATGAGCAGTTCTTC
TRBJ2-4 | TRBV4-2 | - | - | CASSQDPRPGEVNIQYF | TGTGCCAGCAGCCAAGATCCCCGTCCAGGGGAGGTCAACATTCAGTACTTC
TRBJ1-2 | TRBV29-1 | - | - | CSVGESGYTF | TGCAGCGTTGGGGAATCCGGCTACACCTTC
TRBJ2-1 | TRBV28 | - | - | CASSLIVGVRGQFF | TGTGCCAGCAGTTTAATCGTCGGAGTGAGAGGGCAGTTCTTC
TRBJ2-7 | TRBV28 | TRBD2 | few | CASKPRGYSYEQYF | TGTGCCAGCAAGCCGCGGGGGTACTCCTACGAGCAGTACTTC
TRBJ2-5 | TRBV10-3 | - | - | CAISDSGATRETQYF | TGTGCCATCAGTGACTCTGGGGCCACAAGAGAAACCCAGTACTTC
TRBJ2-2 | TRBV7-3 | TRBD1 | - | CASSLPVRDRGTGELFF | TGTGCCAGCAGCTTACCCGTCCGGGACAGGGGCACCGGGGAGCTGTTTTTT
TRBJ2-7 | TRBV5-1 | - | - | CASSLAEGWQYF | TGCGCCAGCAGCTTGGCTGAGGGTTGGCAGTACTTC
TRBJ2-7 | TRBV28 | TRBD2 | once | CASSLWASGRGEQYF | TGTGCCAGCAGTTTATGGGCTAGCGGGAGAGGCGAGCAGTACTTC
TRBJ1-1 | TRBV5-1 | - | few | CASSLGWGNTEAFF | TGCGCCAGCAGCTTGGGGTGGGGGAACACTGAAGCTTTCTTT
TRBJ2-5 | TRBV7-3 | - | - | CASSPYGAQETQYF | TGTGCCAGCAGCCCCTATGGGGCGCAAGAGACCCAGTACTTC
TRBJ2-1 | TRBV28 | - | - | CASSPVAGIVSYNEQFF | TGTGCCAGCAGCCCCGTTGCCGGGATTGTCTCCTACAATGAGCAGTTCTTC
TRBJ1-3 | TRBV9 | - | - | CASETGSGNTIYF | TGTGCCAGCGAGACAGGCTCTGGAAACACCATATATTTT
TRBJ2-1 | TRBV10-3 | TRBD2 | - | CAISGSPGTSGRTRNEQFF | TGTGCCATCAGTGGCTCTCCTGGGACTAGCGGACGGACCCGCAATGAGCAGTTCTTC
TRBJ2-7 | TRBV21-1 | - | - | CANRQTYEQYF | TGTGCCAACAGACAGACCTACGAGCAGTACTTC
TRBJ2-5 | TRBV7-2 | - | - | CASSLDRGQTQYF | TGTGCCAGCAGCTTAGATCGGGGACAGACCCAGTACTTC
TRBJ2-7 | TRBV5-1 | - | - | CASSLEPDYYEQYF | TGCGCCAGCAGCTTGGAGCCGGACTACTACGAGCAGTACTTC
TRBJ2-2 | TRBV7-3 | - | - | CASSRGANTGELFF | TGTGCCAGCAGCCGGGGCGCGAACACCGGGGAGCTGTTTTTT
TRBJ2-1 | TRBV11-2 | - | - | CATPRRATTLPGKFF | TGTGCCACGCCTCGTAGGGCGACTACCCTCCCTGGGAAGTTCTTC